Listed here are 9 T cell receptor beta chains from one sample, sequenced in a study of cytomegalovirus exposure and HLA in healthy donors. Produced via immunoSEQ multiplex PCR; TCRdb's table is partial and in-frame only. The sample lists about 120,000 clones, more than 75% occurring once. The sample taken for sequencing was PBMCs. All receptors derive from a woman aged 25-40 years in good health and CMV-seronegative.

V usage is TRBV2 and J usage is TRBJ1-1; a possible D gene is TRBD1 (5 bases). The CDR3 spans 14 residues. Trimming shortened V by 7 bases and J by 0 bases, and 12 bases separated the two germline ends. The germline V gene encodes CDR1 SNHLY and CDR2 FYNNEI. The CDR3 bases are TGTGCCAGCAAGGATGACAGCCTGAACACTGAAGCTTTCTTT. The encoded protein is CASKDDSLNTEAFF.

This clone was detected only once. The gene calls are TRBV4-3 and TRBJ2-3, with 9 positions matching TRBD2. Germline V gene data show CDR1 as LGHNA and CDR2 as YSLEER. The CDR3 contains 16 residues. J lost 6 bases, V lost 0 bases, and 7 bases had no gene match. The CDR3 loop is CASSQETSGGRDTQYF. The CDR3, as DNA: TGCGCCAGCAGCCAAGAGACTAGCGGAGGCCGGGATACGCAGTATTTT.

The rearrangement links TRBV27 to TRBJ2-2; no clear D. Trimming shortened V by 7 bases and J by 1 base, and 10 bases separated the two germline ends. This CDR3 is 14 amino acids long. Germline assignment: CDR1 MNHEY and CDR2 SMNVEV (reference sequence). CDR3 protein: CASNPPRNTGELFF. DNA for the CDR3: TGTGCCAGCAATCCCCCCAGGAACACCGGGGAGCTGTTTTTT.

This chain joins TRBV27 and TRBJ1-3, with D possibly being TRBD1 (5 bases). There are 15 residues in the CDR3. Germline-derived CDR1 and CDR2 are MNHEY and SMNVEV (reference sequence). V was pared by 5 bases and J by 6 bases, with 17 bases between. The CDR3 region is CASSPLGGVENTIYF. The CDR3 coding sequence is TGTGCCAGCAGTCCGCTGGGAGGGGTCGAAAACACCATATATTTT.

The J gene is TRBJ1-2, the V gene TRBV11-2; tentatively, D is TRBD1 (5 bases). The germline gives CDR1 SGHAT, CDR2 FQNNGV. Trimming cost V 6 bases and J 8 bases, with 19 bases left between them. CDR3 length: 14 residues. This chain's CDR3 is CASSRGGQGSGYTF. The CDR3, as DNA: TGTGCCAGCAGTCGAGGCGGACAAGGCTCCGGCTACACCTTC.

The V and J genes are TRBV6-5 and TRBJ1-2, with 8 bases aligning to TRBD1. V was clipped by 4 bases and J by 3 bases; unmatched bases: 1. Per germline, CDR1 MNHEY and CDR2 SVGAGI. This CDR3 spans 13 amino acids. The CDR3 is CASSSTGDYGYTF. CDR3 DNA: TGTGCCAGCAGTTCGACAGGGGACTATGGCTACACCTTC.

CDR3 nucleotide sequence: TGTGCCAGCAGCCCCCGGACAGGCTCTGGAAACACCATATATTTT. Protein product: CASSPRTGSGNTIYF. V usage is TRBV9 and J usage is TRBJ1-3; 7 bases align to TRBD1. J lost 0 bases, V lost 4 bases, and 4 bases had no gene match. The germline V gene has CDR1 SGDLS and CDR2 YYNGEE. The CDR3 is made up of 15 amino acids.

The chain recombines TRBV19 with TRBJ2-7, with D perhaps TRBD2 (5 bases). The CDR3 consists of 14 residues. Germline CDR1 and CDR2: LNHDA and SQIVND (reference sequence). V was pared by 2 bases and J by 3 bases, with 11 bases between. CDR3 DNA sequence: TGTGCCAGTAGTATACGCTGGACTGACTACGAGCAGTACTTC. It encodes CASSIRWTDYEQYF.

The chain combines TRBV11-3 with TRBJ1-1; 9 bases align to TRBD1. This CDR3 comprises 15 residues. V dropped 5 bases and J dropped 3; count of bases not matched to a gene: 7. The germline V gene has CDR1 SGHNT and CDR2 YENEEA. CDR3 bases: TGTGCCAGCAGCAGGAACAGGGGGCGCGACACTGAAGCTTTCTTT. This translates into CASSRNRGRDTEAFF. The full variable domain, completed using reference TRBV11-3 and TRBJ1-1, is EAGVVQSPRYKIIEKKQPVAFWCNPISGHNTLYWYLQNLGQGPELLIRYENEEAVDDSQLPKDRFSAERLKGVDSTLKIQPAELGDSAVYLCASSRNRGRDTEAFFGQGTRLTVV.